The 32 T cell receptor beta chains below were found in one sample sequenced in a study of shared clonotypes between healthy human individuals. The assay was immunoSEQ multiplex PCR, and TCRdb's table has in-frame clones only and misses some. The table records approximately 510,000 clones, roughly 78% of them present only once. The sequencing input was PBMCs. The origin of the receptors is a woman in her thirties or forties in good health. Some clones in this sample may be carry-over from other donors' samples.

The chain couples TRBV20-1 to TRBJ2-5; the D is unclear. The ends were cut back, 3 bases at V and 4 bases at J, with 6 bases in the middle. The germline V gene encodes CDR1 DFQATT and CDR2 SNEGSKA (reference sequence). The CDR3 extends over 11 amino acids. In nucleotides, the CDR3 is TGCAGTGCTAGGAGCTCAGAGACCCAGTACTTC. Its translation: CSARSSETQYF.

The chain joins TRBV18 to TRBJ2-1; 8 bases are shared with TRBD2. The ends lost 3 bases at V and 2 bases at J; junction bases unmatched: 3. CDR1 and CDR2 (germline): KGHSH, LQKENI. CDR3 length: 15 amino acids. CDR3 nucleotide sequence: TGTGCCAGCTCACCCGGGGGGGGCGCCTACAATGAGCAGTTCTTC. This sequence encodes CASSPGGGAYNEQFF. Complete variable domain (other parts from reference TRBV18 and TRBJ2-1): NAGVMQNPRHLVRRRGQEARLRCSPMKGHSHVYWYRQLPEEGLKFMVYLQKENIIDESGMPKERFSAEFPKEGPSILRIQQVVRGDSAAYFCASSPGGGAYNEQFFGPGTRLTVL.

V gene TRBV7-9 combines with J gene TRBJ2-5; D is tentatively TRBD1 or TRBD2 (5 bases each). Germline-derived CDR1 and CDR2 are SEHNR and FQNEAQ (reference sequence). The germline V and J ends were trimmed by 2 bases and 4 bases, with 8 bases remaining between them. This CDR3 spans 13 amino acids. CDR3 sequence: CASSLRDGETQYF. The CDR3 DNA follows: TGTGCCAGCAGCTTAAGGGACGGAGAGACCCAGTACTTC. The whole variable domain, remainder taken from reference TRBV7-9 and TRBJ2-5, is DTGVSQNPRHKITKRGQNVTFRCDPISEHNRLYWYRQTLGQGPEFLTYFQNEAQLEKSRLLSDRFSAERPKGSFSTLEIQRTEQGDSAMYLCASSLRDGETQYFGPGTRLLVL.

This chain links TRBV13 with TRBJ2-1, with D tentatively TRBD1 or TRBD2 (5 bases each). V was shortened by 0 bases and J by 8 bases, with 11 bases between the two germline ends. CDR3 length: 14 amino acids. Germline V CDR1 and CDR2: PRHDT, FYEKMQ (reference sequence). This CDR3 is CASSLGAVGDEQFF. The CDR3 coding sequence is TGTGCCAGCAGCTTAGGGGCTGTGGGGGATGAGCAGTTCTTC.

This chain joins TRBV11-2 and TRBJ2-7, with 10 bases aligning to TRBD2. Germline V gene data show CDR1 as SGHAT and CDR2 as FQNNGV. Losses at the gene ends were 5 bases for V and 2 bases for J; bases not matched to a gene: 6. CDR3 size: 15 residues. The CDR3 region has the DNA TGTGCCAGCAGCCCCCTAGCGGGAGCGACCTACGAGCAGTACTTC. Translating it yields CASSPLAGATYEQYF.

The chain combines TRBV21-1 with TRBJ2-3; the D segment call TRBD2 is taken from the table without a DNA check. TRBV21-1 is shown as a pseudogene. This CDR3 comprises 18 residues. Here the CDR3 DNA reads TGTGCCAGCAGCTCCAGGGGACTAGCGGGACTCTTCACAGATACGCAGTATTTT. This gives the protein CASSSRGLAGLFTDTQYF.

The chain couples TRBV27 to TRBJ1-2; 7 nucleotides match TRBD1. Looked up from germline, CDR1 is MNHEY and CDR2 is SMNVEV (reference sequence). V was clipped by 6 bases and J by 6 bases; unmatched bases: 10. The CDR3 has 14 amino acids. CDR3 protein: CASSGDSGANGYTF. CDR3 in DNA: TGTGCCAGCAGCGGGGACAGCGGAGCGAATGGCTACACCTTC.

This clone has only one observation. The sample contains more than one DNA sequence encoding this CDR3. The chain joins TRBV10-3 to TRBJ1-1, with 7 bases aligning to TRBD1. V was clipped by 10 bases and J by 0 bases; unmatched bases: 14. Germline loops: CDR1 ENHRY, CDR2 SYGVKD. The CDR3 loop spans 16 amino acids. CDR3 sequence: CATNRQGDGLNTEAFF. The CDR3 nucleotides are TGTGCCACCAATCGACAGGGAGACGGACTGAACACTGAAGCTTTCTTT.

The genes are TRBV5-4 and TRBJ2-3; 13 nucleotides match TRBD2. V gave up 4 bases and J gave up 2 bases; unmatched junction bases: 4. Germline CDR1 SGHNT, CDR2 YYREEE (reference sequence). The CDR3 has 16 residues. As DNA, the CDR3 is TGTGCCAGCAGCCCACTAGCGGGGGGGAACACAGATACGCAGTATTTT. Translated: CASSPLAGGNTDTQYF.

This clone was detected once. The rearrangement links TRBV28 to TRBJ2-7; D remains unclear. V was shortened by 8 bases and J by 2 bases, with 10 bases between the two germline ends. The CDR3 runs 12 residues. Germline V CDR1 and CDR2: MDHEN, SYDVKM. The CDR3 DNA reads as TGTGCCAGCGAAACAAGCACCTACGAGCAGTACTTC. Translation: CASETSTYEQYF.

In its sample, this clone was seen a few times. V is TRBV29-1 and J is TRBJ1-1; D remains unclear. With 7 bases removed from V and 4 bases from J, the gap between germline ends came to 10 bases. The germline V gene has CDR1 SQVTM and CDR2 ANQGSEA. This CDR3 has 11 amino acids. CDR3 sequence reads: CSARDSTEAFF. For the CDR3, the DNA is TGCAGCGCTAGGGATTCCACTGAAGCTTTCTTT.

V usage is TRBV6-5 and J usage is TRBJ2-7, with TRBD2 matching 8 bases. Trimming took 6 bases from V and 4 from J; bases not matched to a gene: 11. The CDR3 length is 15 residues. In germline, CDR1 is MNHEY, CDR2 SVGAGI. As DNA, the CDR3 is TGTGCCAGCAGGACCGCAGGGGAGCGGGGGTACGAGCAGTACTTC. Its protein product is CASRTAGERGYEQYF.

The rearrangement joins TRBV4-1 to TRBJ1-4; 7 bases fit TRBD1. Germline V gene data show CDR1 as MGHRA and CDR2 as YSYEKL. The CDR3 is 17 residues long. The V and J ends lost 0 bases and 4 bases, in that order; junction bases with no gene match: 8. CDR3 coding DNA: TGCGCCAGCAGCCAAGAACCCCCAGGGGGGCTTAATGAAAAACTGTTTTTT. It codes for CASSQEPPGGLNEKLFF.

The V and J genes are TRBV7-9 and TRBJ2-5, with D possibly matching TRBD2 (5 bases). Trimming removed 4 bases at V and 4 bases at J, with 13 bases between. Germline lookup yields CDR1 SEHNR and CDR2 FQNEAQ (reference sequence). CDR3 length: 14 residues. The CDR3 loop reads CASSSHGGGETQYF. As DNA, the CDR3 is TGTGCCAGCAGCTCCCATGGAGGAGGAGAGACCCAGTACTTC.

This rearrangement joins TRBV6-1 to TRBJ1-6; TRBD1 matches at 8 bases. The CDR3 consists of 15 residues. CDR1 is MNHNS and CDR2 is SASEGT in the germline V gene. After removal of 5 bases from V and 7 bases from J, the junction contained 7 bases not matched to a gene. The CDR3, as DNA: TGTGCCAGCAGTCTTCAGGGGGCAGGGAATTCACCCCTCCACTTT. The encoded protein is CASSLQGAGNSPLHF.

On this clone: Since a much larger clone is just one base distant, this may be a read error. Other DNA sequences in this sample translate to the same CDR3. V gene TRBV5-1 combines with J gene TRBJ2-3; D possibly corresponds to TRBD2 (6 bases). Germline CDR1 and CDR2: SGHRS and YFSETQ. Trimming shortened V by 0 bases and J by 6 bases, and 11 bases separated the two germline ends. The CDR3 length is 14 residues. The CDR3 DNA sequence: TGCGCCAGCAGCTTGGGGGAGGTGACGGATACGCAGTATTTT. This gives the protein CASSLGEVTDTQYF. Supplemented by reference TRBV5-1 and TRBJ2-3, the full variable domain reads KAGVTQTPRYLIKTRGQQVTLSCSPISGHRSVSWYQQTPGQGLQFLFEYFSETQRNKGNFPGRFSGRQFSNSRSEMNVSTLELGDSALYLCASSLGEVTDTQYFGPGTRLTVL.

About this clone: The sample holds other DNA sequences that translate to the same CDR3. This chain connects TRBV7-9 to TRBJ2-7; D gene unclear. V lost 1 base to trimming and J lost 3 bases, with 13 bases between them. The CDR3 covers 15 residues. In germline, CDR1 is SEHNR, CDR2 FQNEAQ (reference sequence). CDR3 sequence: CASSLGVAAVYEQYF. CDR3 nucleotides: TGTGCCAGCAGCTTAGGAGTGGCAGCCGTCTACGAGCAGTACTTC.

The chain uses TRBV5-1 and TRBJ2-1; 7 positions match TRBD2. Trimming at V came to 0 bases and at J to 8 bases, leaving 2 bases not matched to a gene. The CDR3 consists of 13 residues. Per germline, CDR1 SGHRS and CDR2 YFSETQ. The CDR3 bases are TGCGCCAGCAGCTTGGGGGAGGGATATGAGCAGTTCTTC. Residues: CASSLGEGYEQFF.

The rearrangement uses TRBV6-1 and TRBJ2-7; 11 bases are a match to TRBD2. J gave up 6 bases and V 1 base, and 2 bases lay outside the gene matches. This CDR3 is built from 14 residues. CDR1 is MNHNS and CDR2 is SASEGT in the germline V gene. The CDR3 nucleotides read TGTGCCAGCAGTGAAGTAGCGGGAGGGGGCGAGCAGTACTTC. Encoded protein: CASSEVAGGGEQYF.

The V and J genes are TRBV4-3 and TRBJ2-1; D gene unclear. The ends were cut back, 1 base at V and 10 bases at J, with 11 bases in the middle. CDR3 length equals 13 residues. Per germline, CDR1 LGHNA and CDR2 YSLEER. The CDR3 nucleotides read TGCGCCAGCAGCCAAGTGTTAACGGACGAGCAGTTCTTC. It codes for CASSQVLTDEQFF.

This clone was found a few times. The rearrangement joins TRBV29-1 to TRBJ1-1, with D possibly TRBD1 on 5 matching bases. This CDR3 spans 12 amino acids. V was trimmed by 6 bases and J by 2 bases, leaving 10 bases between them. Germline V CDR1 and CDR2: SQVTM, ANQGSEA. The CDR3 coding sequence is TGCAGCGTGGCCGGGACCAACACTGAAGCTTTCTTT. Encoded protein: CSVAGTNTEAFF.

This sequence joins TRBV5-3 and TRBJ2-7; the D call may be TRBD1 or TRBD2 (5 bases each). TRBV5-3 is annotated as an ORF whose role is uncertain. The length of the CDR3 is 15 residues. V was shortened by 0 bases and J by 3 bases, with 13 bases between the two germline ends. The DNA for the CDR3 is TGTGCCAGAAGCTTGGAGAGGGGAAGGAACTACGAGCAGTACTTC. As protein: CARSLERGRNYEQYF.

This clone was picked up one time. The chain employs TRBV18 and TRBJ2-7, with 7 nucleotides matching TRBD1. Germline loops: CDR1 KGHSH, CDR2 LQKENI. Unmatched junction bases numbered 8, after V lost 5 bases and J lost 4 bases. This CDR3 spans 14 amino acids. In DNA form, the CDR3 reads TGTGCCAGCTCAGAAACAGGGGCGGCGTACGAGCAGTACTTC. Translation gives CASSETGAAYEQYF.

The CDR3 is CASSLGVPPGANVLTF. CDR3 DNA: TGTGCCAGCAGCTTAGGGGTTCCCCCTGGGGCCAACGTCCTGACTTTC. This chain connects TRBV7-2 to TRBJ2-6; D is uncertain. The CDR3 runs to 16 residues. Germline CDR1 and CDR2: SGHTA and FQGNSA. Trimming shortened V by 1 base and J by 2 bases, and 9 bases separated the two germline ends.

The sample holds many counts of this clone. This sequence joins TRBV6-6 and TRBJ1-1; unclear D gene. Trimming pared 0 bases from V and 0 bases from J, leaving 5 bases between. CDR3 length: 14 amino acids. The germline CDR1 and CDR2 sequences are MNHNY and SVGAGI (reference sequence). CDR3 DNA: TGTGCCAGCAGTTACTCGACTCTGAACACTGAAGCTTTCTTT. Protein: CASSYSTLNTEAFF.

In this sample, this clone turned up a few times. In nucleotides, the CDR3 is TGTGCCAGCAGCAAAGGACTGACCTCTGGGGCCAACGTCCTGACTTTC. The encoded protein is CASSKGLTSGANVLTF. The chain employs TRBV14 and TRBJ2-6; D might be TRBD2 (5 bases). This CDR3 contains 16 residues. From germline, CDR1 is SGHDN and CDR2 FVKESK. V lost 5 bases and J lost 0, with 11 bases in between.

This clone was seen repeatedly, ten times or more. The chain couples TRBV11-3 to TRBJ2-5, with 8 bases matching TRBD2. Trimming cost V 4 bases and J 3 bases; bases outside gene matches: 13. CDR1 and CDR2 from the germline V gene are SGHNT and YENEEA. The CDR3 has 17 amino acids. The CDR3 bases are TGTGCCAGCAGCTCTAGCGGCACGGGAGGGCTGGAAGAGACCCAGTACTTC. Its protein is CASSSSGTGGLEETQYF.

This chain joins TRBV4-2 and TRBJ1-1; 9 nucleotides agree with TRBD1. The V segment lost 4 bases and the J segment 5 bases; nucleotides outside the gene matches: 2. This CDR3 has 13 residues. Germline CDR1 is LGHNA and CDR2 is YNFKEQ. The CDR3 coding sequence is TGTGCCAGCAGCCCGACAGGGGGAACTGAAGCTTTCTTT. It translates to CASSPTGGTEAFF.

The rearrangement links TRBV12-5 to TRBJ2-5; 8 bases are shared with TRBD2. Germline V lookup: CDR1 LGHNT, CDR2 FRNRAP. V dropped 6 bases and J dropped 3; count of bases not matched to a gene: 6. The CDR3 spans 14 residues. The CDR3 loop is CASGPGGVKETQYF. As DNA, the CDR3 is TGTGCTAGTGGCCCCGGGGGGGTTAAAGAGACCCAGTACTTC.

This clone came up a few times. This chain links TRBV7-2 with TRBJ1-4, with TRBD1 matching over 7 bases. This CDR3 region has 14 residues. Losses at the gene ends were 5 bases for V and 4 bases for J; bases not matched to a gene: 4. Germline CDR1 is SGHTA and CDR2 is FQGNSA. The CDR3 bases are TGTGCCAGCAGCGACAGGGCGAATAATGAAAAACTGTTTTTT. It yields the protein CASSDRANNEKLFF.

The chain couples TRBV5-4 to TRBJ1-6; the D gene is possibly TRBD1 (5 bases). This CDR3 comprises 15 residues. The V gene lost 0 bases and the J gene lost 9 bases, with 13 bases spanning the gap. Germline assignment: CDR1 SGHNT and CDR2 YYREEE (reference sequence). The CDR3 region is CASSLVDSRSSPLHF. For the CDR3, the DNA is TGTGCCAGCAGCTTGGTAGACAGTAGATCTTCACCCCTCCACTTT.

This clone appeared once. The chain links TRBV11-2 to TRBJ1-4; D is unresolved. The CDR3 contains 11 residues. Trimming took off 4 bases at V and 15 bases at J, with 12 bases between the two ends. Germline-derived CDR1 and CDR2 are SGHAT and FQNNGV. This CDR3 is CASSYGKLMFF. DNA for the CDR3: TGTGCCAGCAGCTACGGGAAATTGATGTTTTTT.